This T cell receptor (beta chain) was observed in a study of post-analysis software for immune sequencing data. Study-wide findings and caveats: Among 5 or 6 TRBV segments more frequent in patients than controls were TRBV5-6, TRBV5-1 and TRBV20-1.

About this clonotype itself: Its antigen is not identified.

Germline CDR1 DFQATT, CDR2 SNEGSKA (reference sequence). The CDR3 spans 16 residues. V was pared by 0 bases and J by 0 bases, with 5 bases of the junction left unmatched. Prepared TCR beta cDNA libraries contained unique molecular identifiers. A single record per CDR3 protein comes from TCRdb applying MiXCR to the PCR reads. Here the sample spans 600,000 to 700,000 distinct CDR3 sequences, 59% being singletons. The chain uses TRBV20-1 and TRBJ2-5; 9 bases are shared with TRBD2. The TCR was taken from a girl aged 2-10 years with multiple sclerosis. Sequenced sample: blood. CDR3 sequence: CSARDLVAGDQETQYF. CDR3 coding DNA: TGCAGTGCTAGAGATCTGGTAGCGGGAGACCAAGAGACCCAGTACTTC.